This T cell receptor beta chain comes out of a study of cytomegalovirus exposure and HLA in healthy donors. For the study at large: Earlier findings included about 120 million unique TCR beta sequences obtained from 150 million to 200 million T cells.

Remarks on this clone: Antigen specificity is unknown.

This CDR3 spans 13 amino acids. The V gene's germline CDR1 is SGHNT and CDR2 YENEEA. The V end was cut by 5 bases, the J end by 5 bases, with 12 bases between. Primers for the PCR totalled 60 Vbeta and 13 Jbeta. Assay: immunoSEQ multiplex PCR; the TCRdb copy retains only in-frame clones and omits some. The sample carries fewer than 110,000 clones, under 85% recorded once. Study outcomes and limitations: Based on reports, TCR beta sequences accurately predicted HLA-A and HLA-B alleles for most subjects. The authors later linked a missense DCLRE1C variant to TCR beta V- and J-gene trimming. A list of roughly 160 TCR beta chains associated with cytomegalovirus was given.

The chain uses TRBV11-3 and TRBJ2-5; tentative D call: TRBD2 (5 bases). This receptor was obtained from a man between 35 and 55 years old in good health and CMV-seronegative. The sample taken for sequencing was PBMCs. The CDR3 nucleotides read TGTGCCAGCAGCCGTGGGGAGCGGGAGACCCAGTACTTC. Translation gives CASSRGERETQYF.